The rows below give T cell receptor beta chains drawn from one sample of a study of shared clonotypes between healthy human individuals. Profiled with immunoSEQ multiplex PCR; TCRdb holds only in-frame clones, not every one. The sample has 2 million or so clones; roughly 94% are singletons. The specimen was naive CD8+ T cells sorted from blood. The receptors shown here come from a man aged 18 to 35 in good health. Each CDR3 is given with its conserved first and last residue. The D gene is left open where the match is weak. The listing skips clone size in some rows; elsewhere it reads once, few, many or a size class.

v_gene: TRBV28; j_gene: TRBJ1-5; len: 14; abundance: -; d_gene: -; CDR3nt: TGTGCCAGCAGTTCCCGGACAGGCAATCAGCCCCAGCATTTT; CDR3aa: CASSSRTGNQPQHF
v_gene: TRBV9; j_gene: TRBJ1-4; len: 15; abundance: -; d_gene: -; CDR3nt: TGTGCCAGCAGCCATTTACAGGCCCCAAATGAAAAACTGTTTTTT; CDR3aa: CASSHLQAPNEKLFF
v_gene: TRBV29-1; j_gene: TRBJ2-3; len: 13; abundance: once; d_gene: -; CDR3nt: TGCAGCGCCCGGTGGACAGACACAGATACGCAGTATTTT; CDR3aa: CSARWTDTDTQYF
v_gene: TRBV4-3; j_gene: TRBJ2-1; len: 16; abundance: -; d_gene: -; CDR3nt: TGCGCCAGCAGCCAAGAGTCGGGCCACTCCTACAATGAGCAGTTCTTC; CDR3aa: CASSQESGHSYNEQFF
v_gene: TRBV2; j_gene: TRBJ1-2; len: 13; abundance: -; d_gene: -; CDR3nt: TGTGCCAGCAGTTTAGGCAGGGACTATGGCTACACCTTC; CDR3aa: CASSLGRDYGYTF
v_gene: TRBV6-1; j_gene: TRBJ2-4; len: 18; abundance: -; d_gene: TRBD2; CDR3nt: TGTGCCAGCAGTGCCTTAGATAGCGGGAGGCAAGCCAAAAACATTCAGTACTTC; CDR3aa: CASSALDSGRQAKNIQYF
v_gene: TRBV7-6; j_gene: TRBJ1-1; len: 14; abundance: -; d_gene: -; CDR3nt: TGTGCCAGCAGCTTAGGAGGACCCGACACTGAAGCTTTCTTT; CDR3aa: CASSLGGPDTEAFF
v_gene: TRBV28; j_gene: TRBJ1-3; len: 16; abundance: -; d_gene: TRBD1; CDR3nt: TGTGCCAGCAGTCCCGCCCAGGACAGGGTCGGAAACACCATATATTTT; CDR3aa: CASSPAQDRVGNTIYF
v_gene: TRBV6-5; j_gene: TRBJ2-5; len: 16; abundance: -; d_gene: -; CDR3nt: TGTGCCAGCAGTTACTACCCGCTTGGGGGCCAAGAGACCCAGTACTTC; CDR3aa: CASSYYPLGGQETQYF
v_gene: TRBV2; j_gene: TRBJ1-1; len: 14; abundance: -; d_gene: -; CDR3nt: TGTGCCAGCAGTGAAGACTGGGGGAACACTGAAGCTTTCTTT; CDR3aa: CASSEDWGNTEAFF
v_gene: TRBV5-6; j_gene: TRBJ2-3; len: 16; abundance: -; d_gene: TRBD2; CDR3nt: TGTGCCAGCAGCTTGGACACTAGCGGGGGGGCCAGTGCGCAGTATTTT; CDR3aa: CASSLDTSGGASAQYF
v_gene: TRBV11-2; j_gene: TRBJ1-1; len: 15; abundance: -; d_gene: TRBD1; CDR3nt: TGTGCCAGCAGCTTTACAGGGGGCGGAGAAACTGAAGCTTTCTTT; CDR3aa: CASSFTGGGETEAFF